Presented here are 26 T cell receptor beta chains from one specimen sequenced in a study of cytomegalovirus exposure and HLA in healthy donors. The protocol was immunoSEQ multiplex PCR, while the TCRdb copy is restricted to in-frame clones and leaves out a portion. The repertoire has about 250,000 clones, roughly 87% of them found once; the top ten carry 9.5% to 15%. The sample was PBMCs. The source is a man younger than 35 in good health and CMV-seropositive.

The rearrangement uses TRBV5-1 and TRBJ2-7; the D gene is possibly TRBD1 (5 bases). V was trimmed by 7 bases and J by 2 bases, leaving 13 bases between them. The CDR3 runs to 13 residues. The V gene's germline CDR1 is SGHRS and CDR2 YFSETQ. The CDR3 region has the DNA TGCGCCAGCGGGCTTAGGGGAACCTACGAGCAGTACTTC. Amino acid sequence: CASGLRGTYEQYF.

The CDR3 region is CASSSTGLGDQPQHF. In DNA, the CDR3 is TGTGCCAGCAGTTCCACAGGGCTTGGGGATCAGCCCCAGCATTTT. The rearrangement links TRBV28 to TRBJ1-5; D might be TRBD1 (6 bases). The CDR3 is 15 residues long. V lost 4 bases, J lost 5 bases, and 15 bases lay in between. Per the germline V gene, CDR1 is MDHEN and CDR2 is SYDVKM.

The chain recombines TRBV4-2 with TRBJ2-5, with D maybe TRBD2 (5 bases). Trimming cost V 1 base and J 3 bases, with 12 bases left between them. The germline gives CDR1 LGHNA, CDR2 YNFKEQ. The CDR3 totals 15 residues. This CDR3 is CASSQVRTEEETQYF. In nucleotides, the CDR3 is TGTGCCAGCAGCCAAGTTAGAACGGAGGAAGAGACCCAGTACTTC.

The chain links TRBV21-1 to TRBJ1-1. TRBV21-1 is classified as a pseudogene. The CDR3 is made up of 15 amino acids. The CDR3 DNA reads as TGTGCCAGCAGCAGAACCGGGACCGAGTGGCCTGAAGCTTTCTTT. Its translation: CASSRTGTEWPEAFF.

The CDR3 region is CAWSVSRGRGTQYF. The DNA for the CDR3 is TGTGCCTGGAGTGTATCCAGGGGCAGAGGGACCCAGTACTTC. The chain has TRBV30 and TRBJ2-5, with D maybe TRBD1 (6 bases). This CDR3 contains 14 residues. Germline CDR1 reads GTSNPN; CDR2 reads SVGIG (reference sequence). Trimming cost V 0 bases and J 7 bases, with 15 bases left between them.

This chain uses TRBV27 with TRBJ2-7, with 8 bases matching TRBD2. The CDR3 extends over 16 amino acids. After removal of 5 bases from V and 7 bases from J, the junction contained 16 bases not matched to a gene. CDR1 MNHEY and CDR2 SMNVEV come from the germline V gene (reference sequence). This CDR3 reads CASSPRGGLAPGEQYF. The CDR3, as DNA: TGTGCCAGCAGTCCCCGGGGGGGACTGGCCCCGGGGGAGCAGTACTTC.

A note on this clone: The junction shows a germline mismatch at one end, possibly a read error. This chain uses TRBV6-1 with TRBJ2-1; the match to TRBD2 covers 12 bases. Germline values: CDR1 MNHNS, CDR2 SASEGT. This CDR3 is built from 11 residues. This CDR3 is CGTSGYNEQFF. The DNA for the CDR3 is TGCGGGACTAGCGGGTACAATGAGCAGTTCTTC.

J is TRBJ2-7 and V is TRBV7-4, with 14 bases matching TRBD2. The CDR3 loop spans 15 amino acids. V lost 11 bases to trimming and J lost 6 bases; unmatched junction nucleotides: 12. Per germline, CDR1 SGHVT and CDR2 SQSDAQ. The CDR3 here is CACPGLAGESFEQYF. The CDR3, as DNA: TGTGCCTGTCCGGGACTAGCGGGAGAATCGTTCGAGCAGTACTTC.

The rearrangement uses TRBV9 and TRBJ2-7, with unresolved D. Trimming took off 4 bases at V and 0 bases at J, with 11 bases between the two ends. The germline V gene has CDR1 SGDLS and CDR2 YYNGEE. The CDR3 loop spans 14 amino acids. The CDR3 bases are TGTGCCAGCAGCCCCAACTACCTCTCCTACGAGCAGTACTTC. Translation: CASSPNYLSYEQYF.

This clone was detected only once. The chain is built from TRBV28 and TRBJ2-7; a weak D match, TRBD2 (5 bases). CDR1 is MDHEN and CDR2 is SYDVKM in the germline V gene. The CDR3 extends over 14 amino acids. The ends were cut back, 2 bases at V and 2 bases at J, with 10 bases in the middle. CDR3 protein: CASSLGGSTYEQYF. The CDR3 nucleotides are TGTGCCAGCAGTTTAGGCGGGTCCACCTACGAGCAGTACTTC.

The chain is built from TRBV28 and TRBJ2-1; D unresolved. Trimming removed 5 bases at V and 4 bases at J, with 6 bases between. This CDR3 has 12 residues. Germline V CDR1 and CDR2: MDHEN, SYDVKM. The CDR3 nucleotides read TGTGCCAGCAGTAAACTATACAATGAGCAGTTCTTC. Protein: CASSKLYNEQFF.

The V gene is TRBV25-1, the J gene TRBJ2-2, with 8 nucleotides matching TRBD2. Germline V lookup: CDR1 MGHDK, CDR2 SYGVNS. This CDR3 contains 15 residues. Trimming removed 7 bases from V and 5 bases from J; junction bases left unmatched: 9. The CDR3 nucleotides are TGTGCCAGCACCTTCGGGGCGGGAGGTACCGGGGAGCTGTTTTTT. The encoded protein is CASTFGAGGTGELFF.

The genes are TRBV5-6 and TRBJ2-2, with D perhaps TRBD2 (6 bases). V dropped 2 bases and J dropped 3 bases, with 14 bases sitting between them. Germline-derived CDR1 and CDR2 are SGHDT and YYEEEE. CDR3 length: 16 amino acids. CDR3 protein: CASSFLLASHTGELFF. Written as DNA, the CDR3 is TGTGCCAGCAGCTTCTTACTAGCCTCGCACACCGGGGAGCTGTTTTTT.

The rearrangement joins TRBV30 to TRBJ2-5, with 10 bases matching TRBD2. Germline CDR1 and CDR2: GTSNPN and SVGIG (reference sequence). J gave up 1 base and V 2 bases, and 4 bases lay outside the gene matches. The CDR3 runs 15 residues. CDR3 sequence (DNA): TGTGCCTGGAGTTGGACTAGCGGTTTCCAAGAGACCCAGTACTTC. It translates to CAWSWTSGFQETQYF.

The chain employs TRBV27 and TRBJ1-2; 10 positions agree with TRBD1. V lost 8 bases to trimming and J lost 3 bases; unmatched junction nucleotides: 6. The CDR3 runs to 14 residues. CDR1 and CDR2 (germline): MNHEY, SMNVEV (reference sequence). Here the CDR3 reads CASSFGTGDYGYTF. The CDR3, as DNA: TGTGCCAGCTCCTTCGGGACAGGGGACTATGGCTACACCTTC.

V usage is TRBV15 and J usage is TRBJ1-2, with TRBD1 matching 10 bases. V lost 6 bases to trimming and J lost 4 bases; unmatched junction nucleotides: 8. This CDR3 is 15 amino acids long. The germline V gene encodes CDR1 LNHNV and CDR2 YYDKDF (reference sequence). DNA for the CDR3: TGTGCCACCAGGAGTCGGGACAGGGGACTCTATGGCTACACCTTC. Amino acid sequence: CATRSRDRGLYGYTF.

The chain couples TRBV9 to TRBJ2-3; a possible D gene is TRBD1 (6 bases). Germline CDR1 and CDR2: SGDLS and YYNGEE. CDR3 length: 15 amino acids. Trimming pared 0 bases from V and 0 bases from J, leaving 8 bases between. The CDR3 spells CASSVGTASTDTQYF. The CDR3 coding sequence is TGTGCCAGCAGCGTAGGGACAGCTAGCACAGATACGCAGTATTTT.

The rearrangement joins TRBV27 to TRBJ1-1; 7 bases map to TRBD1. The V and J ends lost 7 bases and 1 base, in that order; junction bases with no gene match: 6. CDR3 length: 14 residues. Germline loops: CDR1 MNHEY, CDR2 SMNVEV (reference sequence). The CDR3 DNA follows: TGTGCCAGCACCCGACAGGGAGGGAACACTGAAGCTTTCTTT. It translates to CASTRQGGNTEAFF.

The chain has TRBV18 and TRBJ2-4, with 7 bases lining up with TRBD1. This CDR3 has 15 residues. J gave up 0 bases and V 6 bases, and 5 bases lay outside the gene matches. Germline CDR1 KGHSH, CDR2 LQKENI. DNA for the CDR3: TGTGCCAGCTCCCCGACAGGGCTAGCCAAAAACATTCAGTACTTC. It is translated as CASSPTGLAKNIQYF.

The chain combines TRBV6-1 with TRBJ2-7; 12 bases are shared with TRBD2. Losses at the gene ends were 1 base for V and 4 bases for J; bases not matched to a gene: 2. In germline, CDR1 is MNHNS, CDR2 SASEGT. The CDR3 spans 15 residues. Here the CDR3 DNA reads TGTGCCAGCAGTGAAGGGACTAGCGGGATTTACGAGCAGTACTTC. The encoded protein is CASSEGTSGIYEQYF.

CDR3: CASSLQQIRYTEAFF. In DNA, the CDR3 is TGTGCCAGCAGCTTACAGCAAATCCGGTACACTGAAGCTTTCTTT. This chain joins TRBV7-2 and TRBJ1-1; D not resolved. In germline, CDR1 is SGHTA, CDR2 FQGNSA. CDR3 length: 15 residues. V was pared by 2 bases and J by 3 bases, with 13 bases between.

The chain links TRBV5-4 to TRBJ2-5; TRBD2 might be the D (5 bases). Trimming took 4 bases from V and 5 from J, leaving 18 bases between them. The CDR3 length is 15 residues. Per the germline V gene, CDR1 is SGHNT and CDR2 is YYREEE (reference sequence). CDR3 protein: CASSPQLVHGETQYF. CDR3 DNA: TGTGCCAGCAGCCCGCAACTAGTGCACGGGGAGACCCAGTACTTC. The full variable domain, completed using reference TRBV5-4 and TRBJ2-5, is ETGVTQSPTHLIKTRGQQVTLRCSSQSGHNTVSWYQQALGQGPQFIFQYYREEENGRGNFPPRFSGLQFPNYSSELNVNALELDDSALYLCASSPQLVHGETQYFGPGTRLLVL.

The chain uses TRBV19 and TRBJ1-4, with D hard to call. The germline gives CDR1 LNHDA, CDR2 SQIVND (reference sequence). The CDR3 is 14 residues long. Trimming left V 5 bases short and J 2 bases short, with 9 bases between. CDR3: CASSAVSTNEKLFF. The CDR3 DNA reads TGTGCCAGTAGTGCAGTATCGACTAATGAAAAACTGTTTTTT.

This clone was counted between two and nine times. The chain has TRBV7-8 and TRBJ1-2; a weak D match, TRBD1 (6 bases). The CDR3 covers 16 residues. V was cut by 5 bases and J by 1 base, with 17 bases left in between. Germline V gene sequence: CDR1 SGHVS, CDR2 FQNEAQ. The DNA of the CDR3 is TGTGCCAGCAGCCCAGGGCGGGACATAGTTAACTATGGCTACACCTTC. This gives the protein CASSPGRDIVNYGYTF.

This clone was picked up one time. The CDR3 bases are TGTGCCAGCAGCTTAGAAGCCATTGGTGAGCAGTTCTTC. This encodes CASSLEAIGEQFF. This chain links TRBV7-6 with TRBJ2-1; the D is unclear. CDR1 SGHVS and CDR2 FNYEAQ come from the germline V gene. V lost 1 base to trimming and J lost 9 bases, with 10 bases between them. The CDR3 has 13 residues.

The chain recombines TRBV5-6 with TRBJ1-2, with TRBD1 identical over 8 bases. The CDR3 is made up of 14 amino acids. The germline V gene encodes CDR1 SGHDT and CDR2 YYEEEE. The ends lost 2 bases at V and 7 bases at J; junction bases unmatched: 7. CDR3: CASSFDRGLVGYTF. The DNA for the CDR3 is TGTGCCAGCAGCTTCGACAGGGGTTTAGTTGGCTACACCTTC. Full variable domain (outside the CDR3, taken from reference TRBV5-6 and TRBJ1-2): DAGVTQSPTHLIKTRGQQVTLRCSPKSGHDTVSWYQQALGQGPQFIFQYYEEEERQRGNFPDRFSGHQFPNYSSELNVNALLLGDSALYLCASSFDRGLVGYTFGSGTRLTVV.